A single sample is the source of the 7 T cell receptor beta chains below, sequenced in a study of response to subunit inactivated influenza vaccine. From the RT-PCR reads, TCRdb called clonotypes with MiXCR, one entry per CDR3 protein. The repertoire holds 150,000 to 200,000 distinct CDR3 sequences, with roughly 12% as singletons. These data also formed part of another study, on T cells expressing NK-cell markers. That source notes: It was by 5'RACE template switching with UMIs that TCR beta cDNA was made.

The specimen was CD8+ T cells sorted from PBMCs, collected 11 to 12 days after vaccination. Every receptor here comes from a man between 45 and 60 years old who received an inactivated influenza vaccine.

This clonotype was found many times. The CDR3 sequence: CASSPSGTPIVEQFF. The CDR3 DNA follows: TGTGCCAGCAGCCCGTCAGGGACACCGATAGTTGAGCAGTTCTTC. V gene TRBV6-2 or TRBV6-3 combines with J gene TRBJ2-1, with D perhaps TRBD1 (6 bases). The CDR3 has 15 residues. Trimming removed 6 bases at V and 9 bases at J, with 21 bases between. In germline, CDR1 is MNHEY, CDR2 SVGEGT.

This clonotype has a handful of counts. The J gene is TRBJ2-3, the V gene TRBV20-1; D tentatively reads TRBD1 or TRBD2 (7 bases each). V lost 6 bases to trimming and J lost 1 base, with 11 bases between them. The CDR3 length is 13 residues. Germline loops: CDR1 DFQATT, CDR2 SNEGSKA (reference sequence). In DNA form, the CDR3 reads TGCAGTGCAGCGGGACAGCGCACAGATACGCAGTATTTT. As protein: CSAAGQRTDTQYF.

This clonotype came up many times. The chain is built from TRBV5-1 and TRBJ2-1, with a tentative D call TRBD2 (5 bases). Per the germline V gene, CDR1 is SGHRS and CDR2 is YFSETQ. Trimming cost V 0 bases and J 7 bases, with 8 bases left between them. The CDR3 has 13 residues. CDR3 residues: CASSLVRVNEQFF. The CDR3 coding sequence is TGCGCCAGCAGCTTGGTGAGGGTTAATGAGCAGTTCTTC.

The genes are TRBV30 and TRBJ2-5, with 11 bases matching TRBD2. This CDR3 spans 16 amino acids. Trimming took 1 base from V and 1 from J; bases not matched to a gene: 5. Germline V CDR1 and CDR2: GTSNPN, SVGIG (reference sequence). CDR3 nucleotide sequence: TGTGCCTGGAGTGCCCTAGGACTAGCGGGCCAAGAGACCCAGTACTTC. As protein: CAWSALGLAGQETQYF.

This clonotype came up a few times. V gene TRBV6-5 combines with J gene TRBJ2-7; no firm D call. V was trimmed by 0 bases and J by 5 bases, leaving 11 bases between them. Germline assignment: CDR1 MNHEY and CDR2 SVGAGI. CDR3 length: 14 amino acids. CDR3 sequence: CASSYSDTFNEQYF. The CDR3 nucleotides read TGTGCCAGCAGTTACTCAGATACTTTCAACGAGCAGTACTTC.

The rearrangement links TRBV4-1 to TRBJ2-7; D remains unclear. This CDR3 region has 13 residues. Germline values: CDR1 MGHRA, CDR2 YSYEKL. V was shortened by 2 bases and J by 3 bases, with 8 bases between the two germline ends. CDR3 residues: CASSQWAGYEQYF. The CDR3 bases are TGCGCCAGCAGCCAATGGGCAGGCTACGAGCAGTACTTC.

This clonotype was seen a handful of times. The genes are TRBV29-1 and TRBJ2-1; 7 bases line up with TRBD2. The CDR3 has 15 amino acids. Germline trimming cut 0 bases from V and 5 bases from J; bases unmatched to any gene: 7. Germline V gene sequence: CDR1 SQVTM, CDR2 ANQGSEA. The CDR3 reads CSVEERLAAHNEQFF. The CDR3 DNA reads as TGCAGCGTTGAAGAACGACTAGCCGCCCACAATGAGCAGTTCTTC.